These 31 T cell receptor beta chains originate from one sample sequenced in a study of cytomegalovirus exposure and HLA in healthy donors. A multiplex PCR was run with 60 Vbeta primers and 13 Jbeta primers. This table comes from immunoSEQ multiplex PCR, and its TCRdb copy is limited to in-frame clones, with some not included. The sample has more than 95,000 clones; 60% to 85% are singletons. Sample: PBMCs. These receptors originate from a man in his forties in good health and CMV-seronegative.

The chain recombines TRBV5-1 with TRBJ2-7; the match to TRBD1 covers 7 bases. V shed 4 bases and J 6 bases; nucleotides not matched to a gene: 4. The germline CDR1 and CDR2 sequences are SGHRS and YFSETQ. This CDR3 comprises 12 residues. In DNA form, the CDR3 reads TGCGCCAGCAGCCTAGGACAGGCCGAGCAGTACTTC. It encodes CASSLGQAEQYF.

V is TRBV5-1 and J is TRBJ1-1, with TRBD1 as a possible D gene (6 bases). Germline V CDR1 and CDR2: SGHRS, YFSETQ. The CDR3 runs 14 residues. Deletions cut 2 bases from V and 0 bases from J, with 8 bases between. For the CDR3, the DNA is TGCGCCAGCAGCTTACAGGGAATGAACACTGAAGCTTTCTTT. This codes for CASSLQGMNTEAFF.

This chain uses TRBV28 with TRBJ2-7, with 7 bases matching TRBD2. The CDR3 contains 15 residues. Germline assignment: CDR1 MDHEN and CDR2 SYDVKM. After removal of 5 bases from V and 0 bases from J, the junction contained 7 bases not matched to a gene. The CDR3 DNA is TGTGCCAGCAGTCCCCCGGGCGGGAGCTCCTACGAGCAGTACTTC. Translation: CASSPPGGSSYEQYF. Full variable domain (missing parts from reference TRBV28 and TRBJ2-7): DVKVTQSSRYLVKRTGEKVFLECVQDMDHENMFWYRQDPGLGLRLIYFSYDVKMKEKGDIPEGYSVSREKKERFSLILESASTNQTSMYLCASSPPGGSSYEQYFGPGTRLTVT.

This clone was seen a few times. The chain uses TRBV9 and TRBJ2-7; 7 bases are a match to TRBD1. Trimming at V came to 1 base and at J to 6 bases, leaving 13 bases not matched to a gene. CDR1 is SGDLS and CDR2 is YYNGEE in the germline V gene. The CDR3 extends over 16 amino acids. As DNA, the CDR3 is TGTGCCAGCAGCGTATCCCTGACAGGGCACATTGTCGAGCAGTACTTC. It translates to CASSVSLTGHIVEQYF.

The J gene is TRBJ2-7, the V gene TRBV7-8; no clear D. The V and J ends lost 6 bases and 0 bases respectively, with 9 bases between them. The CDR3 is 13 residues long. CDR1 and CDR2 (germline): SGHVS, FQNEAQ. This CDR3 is CASRPQYSYEQYF. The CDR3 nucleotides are TGTGCCAGCAGACCCCAGTACTCCTACGAGCAGTACTTC.

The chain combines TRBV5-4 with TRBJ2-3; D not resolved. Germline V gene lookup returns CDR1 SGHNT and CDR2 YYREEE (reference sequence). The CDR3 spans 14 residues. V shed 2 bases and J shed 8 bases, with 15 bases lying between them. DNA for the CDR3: TGTGCCAGCAGCTTCCAGCCTGATGGCGGTACGCAGTATTTT. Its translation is CASSFQPDGGTQYF.

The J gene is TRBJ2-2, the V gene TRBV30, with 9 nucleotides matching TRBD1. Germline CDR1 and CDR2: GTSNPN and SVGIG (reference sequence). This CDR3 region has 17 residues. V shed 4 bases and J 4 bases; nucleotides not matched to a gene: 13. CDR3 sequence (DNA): TGTGCCTGGACAGCGGGGACAGGGATGCCCAGCACCGGGGAGCTGTTTTTT. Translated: CAWTAGTGMPSTGELFF.

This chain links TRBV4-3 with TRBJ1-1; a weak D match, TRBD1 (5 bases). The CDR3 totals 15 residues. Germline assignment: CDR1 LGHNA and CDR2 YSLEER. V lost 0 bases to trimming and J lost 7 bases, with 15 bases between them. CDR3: CASSQDRGDGGEAFF. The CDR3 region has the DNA TGCGCCAGCAGCCAAGATCGGGGGGACGGAGGTGAAGCTTTCTTT.

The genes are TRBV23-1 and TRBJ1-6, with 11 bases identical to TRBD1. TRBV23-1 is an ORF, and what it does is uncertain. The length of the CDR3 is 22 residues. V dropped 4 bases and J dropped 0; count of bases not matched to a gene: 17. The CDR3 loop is CASSPHHTGTGGRSSYNSPLHF. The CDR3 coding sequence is TGCGCCAGCAGTCCTCACCATACCGGGACAGGGGGTAGAAGCTCCTATAATTCACCCCTCCACTTT.

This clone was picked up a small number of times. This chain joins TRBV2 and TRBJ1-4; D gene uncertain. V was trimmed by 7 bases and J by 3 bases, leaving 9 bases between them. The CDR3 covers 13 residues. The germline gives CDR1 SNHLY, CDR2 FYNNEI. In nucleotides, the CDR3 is TGTGCCAGCAACTCCTTGCCTAATGAAAAACTGTTTTTT. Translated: CASNSLPNEKLFF.

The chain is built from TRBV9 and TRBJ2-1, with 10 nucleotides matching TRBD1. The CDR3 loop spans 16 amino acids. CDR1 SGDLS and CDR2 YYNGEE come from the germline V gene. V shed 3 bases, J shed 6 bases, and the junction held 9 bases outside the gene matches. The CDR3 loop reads CASSALGTGVVNEQFF. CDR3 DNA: TGTGCCAGCAGCGCCCTAGGGACAGGGGTAGTCAATGAGCAGTTCTTC.

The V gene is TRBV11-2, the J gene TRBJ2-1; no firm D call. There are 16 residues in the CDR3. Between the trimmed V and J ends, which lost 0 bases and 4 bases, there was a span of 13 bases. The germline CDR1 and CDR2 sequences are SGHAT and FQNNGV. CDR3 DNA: TGTGCCAGCAGCTTAGAGATAGGCGGTTTGTACAATGAGCAGTTCTTC. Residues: CASSLEIGGLYNEQFF.

CDR3 region: CASSLDRVGLGNTIYF. As DNA, the CDR3 is TGCGCCAGCAGCTTGGACAGGGTTGGGCTTGGAAACACCATATATTTT. V gene TRBV5-1 combines with J gene TRBJ1-3; TRBD1 is a possible D gene (6 bases). CDR1 and CDR2 (germline): SGHRS, YFSETQ. V lost 0 bases and J 3 bases, leaving 13 bases between the germline ends. There are 16 residues in the CDR3.

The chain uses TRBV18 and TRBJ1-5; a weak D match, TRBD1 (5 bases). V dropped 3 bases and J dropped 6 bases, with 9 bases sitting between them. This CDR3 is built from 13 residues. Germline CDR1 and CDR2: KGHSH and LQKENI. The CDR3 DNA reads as TGTGCCAGCTCACCTGGGGGGATTCAGCCCCAGCATTTT. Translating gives CASSPGGIQPQHF.

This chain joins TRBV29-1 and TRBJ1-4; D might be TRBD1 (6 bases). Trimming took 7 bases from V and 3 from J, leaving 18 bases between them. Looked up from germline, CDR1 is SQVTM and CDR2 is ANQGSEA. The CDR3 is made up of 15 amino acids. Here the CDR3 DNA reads TGCAGCGCGAGGTTAGGGGGAGTTTCTAATGAAAAACTGTTTTTT. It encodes CSARLGGVSNEKLFF.

Here the CDR3 DNA reads TGTGCCAGCAGCAAGCATCAGGGGATGAACACTGAAGCTTTCTTT. It codes for CASSKHQGMNTEAFF. The chain uses TRBV7-9 and TRBJ1-1; D is perhaps TRBD1 (6 bases). V gave up 5 bases and J gave up 0 bases, with 13 bases separating them. CDR1 and CDR2 (germline): SEHNR, FQNEAQ (reference sequence). This CDR3 comprises 15 residues.

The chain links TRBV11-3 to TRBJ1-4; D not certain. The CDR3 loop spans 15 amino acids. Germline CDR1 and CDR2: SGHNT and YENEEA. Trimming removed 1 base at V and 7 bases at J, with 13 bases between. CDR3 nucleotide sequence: TGTGCCAGCAGCTTAGTGCCGGGTGTTGGTGAAAAACTGTTTTTT. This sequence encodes CASSLVPGVGEKLFF.

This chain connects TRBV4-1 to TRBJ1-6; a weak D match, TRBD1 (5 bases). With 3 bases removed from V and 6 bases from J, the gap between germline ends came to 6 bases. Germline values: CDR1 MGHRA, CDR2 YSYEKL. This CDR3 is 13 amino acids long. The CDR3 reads CASSQGGNSPLHF. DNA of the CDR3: TGCGCCAGCAGCCAGGGGGGTAATTCACCCCTCCACTTT.

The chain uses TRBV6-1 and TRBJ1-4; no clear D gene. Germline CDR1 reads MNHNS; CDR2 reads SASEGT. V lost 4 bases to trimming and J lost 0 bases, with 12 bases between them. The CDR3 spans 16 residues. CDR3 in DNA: TGTGCCAGCAGTGGGCCCATCTCTCCAACTAATGAAAAACTGTTTTTT. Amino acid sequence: CASSGPISPTNEKLFF.

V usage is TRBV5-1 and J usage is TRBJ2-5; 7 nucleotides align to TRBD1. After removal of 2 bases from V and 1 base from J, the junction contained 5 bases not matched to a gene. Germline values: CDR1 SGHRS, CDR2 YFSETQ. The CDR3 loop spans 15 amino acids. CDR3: CASSFPTGAQETQYF. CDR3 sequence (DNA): TGCGCCAGCAGCTTCCCTACAGGGGCCCAAGAGACCCAGTACTTC.

CDR3 DNA sequence: TGTGCCAGCGGAGCGGGTGGCTACACCTTC. Encoded protein: CASGAGGYTF. V and J are TRBV9 and TRBJ1-2; D is uncertain. CDR1 is SGDLS, CDR2 YYNGEE, per germline. This CDR3 is 10 amino acids long. The V end was cut by 7 bases, the J end by 7 bases, with 8 bases between.

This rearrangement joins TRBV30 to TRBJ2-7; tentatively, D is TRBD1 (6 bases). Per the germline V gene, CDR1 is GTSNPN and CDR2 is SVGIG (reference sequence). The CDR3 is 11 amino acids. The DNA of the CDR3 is TGTGCAATGGGGTGGGACAACGAGCAGTACTTC. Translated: CAMGWDNEQYF.

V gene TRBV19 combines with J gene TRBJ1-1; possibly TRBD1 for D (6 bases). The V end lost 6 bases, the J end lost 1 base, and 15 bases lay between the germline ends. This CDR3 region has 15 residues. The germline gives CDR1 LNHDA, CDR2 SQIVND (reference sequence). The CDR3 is CASRPRGARNTEAFF. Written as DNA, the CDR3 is TGTGCCAGTAGACCCAGGGGCGCGAGGAACACTGAAGCTTTCTTT.

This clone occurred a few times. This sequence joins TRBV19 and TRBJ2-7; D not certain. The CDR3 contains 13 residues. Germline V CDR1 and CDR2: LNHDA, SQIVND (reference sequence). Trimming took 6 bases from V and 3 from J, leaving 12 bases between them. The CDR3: CASSPARSYEQYF. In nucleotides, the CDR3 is TGTGCCAGTAGCCCCGCGAGGAGCTACGAGCAGTACTTC. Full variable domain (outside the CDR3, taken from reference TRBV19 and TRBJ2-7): DGGITQSPKYLFRKEGQNVTLSCEQNLNHDAMYWYRQDPGQGLRLIYYSQIVNDFQKGDIAEGYSVSREKKESFPLTVTSAQKNPTAFYLCASSPARSYEQYFGPGTRLTVT.

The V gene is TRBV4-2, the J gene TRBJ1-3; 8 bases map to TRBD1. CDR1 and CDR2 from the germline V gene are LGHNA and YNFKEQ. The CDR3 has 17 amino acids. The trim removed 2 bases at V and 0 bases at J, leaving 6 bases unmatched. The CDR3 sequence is CASSQWTGQSSGNTIYF. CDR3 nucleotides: TGTGCCAGCAGCCAATGGACAGGGCAGAGCTCTGGAAACACCATATATTTT.

The CDR3 DNA sequence: TGCGCCAGCAGCCAAGGGTGGACAGGGGGCGATCAGCCCCAGCATTTT. Protein product: CASSQGWTGGDQPQHF. This chain joins TRBV4-1 and TRBJ1-5, with 11 bases lining up with TRBD1. V gave up 1 base and J gave up 5 bases; unmatched junction bases: 4. The CDR3 runs to 16 residues. CDR1 MGHRA and CDR2 YSYEKL come from the germline V gene.

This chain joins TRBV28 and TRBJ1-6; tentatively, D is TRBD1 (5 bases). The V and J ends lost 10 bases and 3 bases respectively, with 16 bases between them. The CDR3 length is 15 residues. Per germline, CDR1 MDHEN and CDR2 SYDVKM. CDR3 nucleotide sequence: TGTGCCACCACGGACGGGGGAAACTATAATTCACCCCTCCACTTT. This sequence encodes CATTDGGNYNSPLHF.

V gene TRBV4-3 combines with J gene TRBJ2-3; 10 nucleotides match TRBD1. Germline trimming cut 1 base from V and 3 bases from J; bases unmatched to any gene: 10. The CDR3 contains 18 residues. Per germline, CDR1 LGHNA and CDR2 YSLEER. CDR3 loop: CASSQVLLGTGATDTQYF. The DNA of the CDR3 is TGCGCCAGCAGCCAAGTTTTGTTAGGGACAGGGGCGACAGATACGCAGTATTTT.

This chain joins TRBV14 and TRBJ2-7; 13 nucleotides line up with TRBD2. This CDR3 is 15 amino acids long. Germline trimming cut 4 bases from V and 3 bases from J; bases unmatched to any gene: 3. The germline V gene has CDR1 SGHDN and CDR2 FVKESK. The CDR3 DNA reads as TGTGCCAGCAGCCCGGGGACTAGCGGGAACTACGAGCAGTACTTC. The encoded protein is CASSPGTSGNYEQYF. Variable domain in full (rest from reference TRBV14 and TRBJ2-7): EAGVTQFPSHSVIEKGQTVTLRCDPISGHDNLYWYRRVMGKEIKFLLHFVKESKQDESGMPNNRFLAERTGGTYSTLKVQPAELEDSGVYFCASSPGTSGNYEQYFGPGTRLTVT.

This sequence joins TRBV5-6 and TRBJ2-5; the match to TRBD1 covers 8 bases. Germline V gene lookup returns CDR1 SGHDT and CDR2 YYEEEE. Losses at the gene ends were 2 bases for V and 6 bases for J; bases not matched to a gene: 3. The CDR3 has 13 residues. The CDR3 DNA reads TGTGCCAGCAGCTTCGGGACAGGAAAGACCCAGTACTTC. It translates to CASSFGTGKTQYF.

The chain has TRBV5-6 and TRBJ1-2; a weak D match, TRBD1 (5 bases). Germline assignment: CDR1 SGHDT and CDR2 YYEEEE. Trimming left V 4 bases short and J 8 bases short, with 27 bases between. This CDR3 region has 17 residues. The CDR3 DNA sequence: TGTGCCAGCAGCGAGGAGGGACGGAAGAGGCTGGGTGAGGGCTACACCTTC. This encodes CASSEEGRKRLGEGYTF.